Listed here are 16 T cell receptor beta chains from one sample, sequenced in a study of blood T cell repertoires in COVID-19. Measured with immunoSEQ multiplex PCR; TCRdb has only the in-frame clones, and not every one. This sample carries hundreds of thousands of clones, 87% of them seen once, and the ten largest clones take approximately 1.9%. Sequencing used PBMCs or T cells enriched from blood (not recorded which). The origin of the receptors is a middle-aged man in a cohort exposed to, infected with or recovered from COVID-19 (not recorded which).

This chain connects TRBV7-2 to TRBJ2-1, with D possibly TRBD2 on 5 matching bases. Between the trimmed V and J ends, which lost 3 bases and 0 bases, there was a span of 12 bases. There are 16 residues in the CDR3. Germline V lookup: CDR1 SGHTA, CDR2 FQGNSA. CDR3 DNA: TGTGCCAGCAGCTTCGCCTTGGGGAGCTCCTACAATGAGCAGTTCTTC. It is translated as CASSFALGSSYNEQFF.

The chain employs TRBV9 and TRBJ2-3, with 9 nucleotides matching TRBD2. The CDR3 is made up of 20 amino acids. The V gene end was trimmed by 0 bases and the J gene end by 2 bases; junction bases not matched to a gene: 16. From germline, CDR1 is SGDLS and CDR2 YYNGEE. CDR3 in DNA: TGTGCCAGCAGCGTAGGAAGTTCGGCTAGCGGGATCGTAGACACAGATACGCAGTATTTT. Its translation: CASSVGSSASGIVDTDTQYF.

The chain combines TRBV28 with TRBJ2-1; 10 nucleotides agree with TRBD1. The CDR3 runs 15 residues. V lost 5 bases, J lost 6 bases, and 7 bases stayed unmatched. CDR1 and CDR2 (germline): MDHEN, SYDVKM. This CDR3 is CASSPHGTGVNEQFF. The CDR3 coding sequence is TGTGCCAGCAGTCCCCATGGGACAGGGGTCAATGAGCAGTTCTTC.

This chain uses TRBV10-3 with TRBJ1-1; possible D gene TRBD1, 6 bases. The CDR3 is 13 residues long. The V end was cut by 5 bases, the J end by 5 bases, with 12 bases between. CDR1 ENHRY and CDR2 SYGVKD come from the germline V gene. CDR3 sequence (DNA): TGTGCCATCAGTACAGGGAGAGAGACTGAAGCTTTCTTT. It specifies CAISTGRETEAFF.

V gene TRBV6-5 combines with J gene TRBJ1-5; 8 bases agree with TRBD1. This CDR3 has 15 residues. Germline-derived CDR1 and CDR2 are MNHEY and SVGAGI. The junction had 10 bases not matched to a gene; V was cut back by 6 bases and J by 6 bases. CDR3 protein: CASSPDRGMGQPQHF. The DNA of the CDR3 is TGTGCCAGCAGCCCAGACAGGGGCATGGGTCAGCCCCAGCATTTT.

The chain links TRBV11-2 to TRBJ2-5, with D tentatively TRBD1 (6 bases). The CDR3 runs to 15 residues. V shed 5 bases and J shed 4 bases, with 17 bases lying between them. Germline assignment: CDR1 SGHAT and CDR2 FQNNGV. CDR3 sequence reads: CASSARQAWVETQYF. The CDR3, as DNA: TGTGCCAGCAGCGCCCGACAGGCGTGGGTAGAGACCCAGTACTTC.

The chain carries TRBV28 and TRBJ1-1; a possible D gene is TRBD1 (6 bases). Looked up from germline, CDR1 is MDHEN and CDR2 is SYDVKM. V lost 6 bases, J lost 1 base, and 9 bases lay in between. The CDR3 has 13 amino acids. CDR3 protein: CASRLQGNTEAFF. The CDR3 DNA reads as TGTGCCAGCAGACTACAGGGGAACACTGAAGCTTTCTTT.

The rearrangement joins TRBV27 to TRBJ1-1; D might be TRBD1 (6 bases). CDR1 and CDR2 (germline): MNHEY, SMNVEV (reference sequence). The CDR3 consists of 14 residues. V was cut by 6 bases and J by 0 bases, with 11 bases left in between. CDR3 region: CASRGQLMNTEAFF. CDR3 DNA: TGTGCCAGCAGAGGACAGCTTATGAACACTGAAGCTTTCTTT.

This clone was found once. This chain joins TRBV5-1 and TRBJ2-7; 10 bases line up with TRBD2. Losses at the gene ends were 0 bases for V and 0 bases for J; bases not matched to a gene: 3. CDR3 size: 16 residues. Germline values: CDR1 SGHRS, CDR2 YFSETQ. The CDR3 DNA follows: TGCGCCAGCAGCTTGGAGCCTAGCGGGAGCTCCTACGAGCAGTACTTC. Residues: CASSLEPSGSSYEQYF.

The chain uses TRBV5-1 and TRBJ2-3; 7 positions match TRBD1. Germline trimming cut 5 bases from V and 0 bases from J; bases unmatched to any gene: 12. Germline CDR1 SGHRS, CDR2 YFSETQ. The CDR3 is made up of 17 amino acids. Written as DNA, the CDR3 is TGCGCCAGCAGGCCTCCGGGACAGCAATCTAGCACAGATACGCAGTATTTT. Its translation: CASRPPGQQSSTDTQYF.

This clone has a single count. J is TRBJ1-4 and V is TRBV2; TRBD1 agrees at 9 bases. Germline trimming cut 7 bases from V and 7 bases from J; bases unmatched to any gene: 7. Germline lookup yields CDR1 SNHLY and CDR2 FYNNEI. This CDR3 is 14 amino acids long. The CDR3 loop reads CASKPTGGGEKLFF. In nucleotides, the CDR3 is TGTGCCAGCAAGCCGACAGGGGGAGGTGAAAAACTGTTTTTT.

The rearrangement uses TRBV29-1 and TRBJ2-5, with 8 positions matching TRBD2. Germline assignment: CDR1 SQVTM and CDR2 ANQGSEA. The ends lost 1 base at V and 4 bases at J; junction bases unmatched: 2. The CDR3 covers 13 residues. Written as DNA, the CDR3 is TGCAGCGTTGAAGCAAGCGGGAGAGAGACCCAGTACTTC. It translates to CSVEASGRETQYF.

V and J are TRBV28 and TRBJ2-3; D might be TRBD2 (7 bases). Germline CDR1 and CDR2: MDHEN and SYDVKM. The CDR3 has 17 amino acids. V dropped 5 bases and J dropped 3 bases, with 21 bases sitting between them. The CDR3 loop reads CASSPPTVGGGTDTQYF. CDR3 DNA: TGTGCCAGCAGTCCCCCTACTGTGGGAGGGGGAACAGATACGCAGTATTTT.

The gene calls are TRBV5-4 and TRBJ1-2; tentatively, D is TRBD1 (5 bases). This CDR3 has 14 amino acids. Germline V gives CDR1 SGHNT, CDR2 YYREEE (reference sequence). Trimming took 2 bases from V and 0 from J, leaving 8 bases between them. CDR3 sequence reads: CASSFGGTNYGYTF. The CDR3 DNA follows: TGTGCCAGCAGCTTTGGGGGGACTAACTATGGCTACACCTTC.

CDR3 DNA: TGTGCCAGCAGAACACAGGGTTTCAGCAATCAGCCCCAGCATTTT. Translation: CASRTQGFSNQPQHF. The chain recombines TRBV6-5 with TRBJ1-5; weak D call: TRBD1 (6 bases). The CDR3 sequence is 15 residues long. Germline V lookup: CDR1 MNHEY, CDR2 SVGAGI. V was cut by 6 bases and J by 1 base, with 13 bases left in between.

CDR3 DNA: TGCGCCAGCAGCTTGGGGACAGACTCTGGAAACACCATATATTTT. Its protein is CASSLGTDSGNTIYF. The V call is TRBV5-1, the J call TRBJ1-3, with D perhaps matching TRBD1 (6 bases). The V end was cut by 0 bases, the J end by 0 bases, with 7 bases between. CDR3 length: 15 amino acids. Per germline, CDR1 SGHRS and CDR2 YFSETQ.